The 8 T cell receptor beta chains given below trace back to one sample, sequenced in a study of T cell changes during pregnancy in multiple sclerosis. Produced via immunoSEQ multiplex PCR; TCRdb's table is partial and in-frame only. The sample shows 35,000 to 45,000 clones, roughly 90% of them seen only once. The sequences come from peripheral blood, collected in the second trimester of pregnancy. These receptors were taken from a female donor in good health, enrolled as a control in a pregnancy study.

The chain has TRBV18 and TRBJ2-7; 7 bases agree with TRBD1. The CDR3 is made up of 13 amino acids. V shed 0 bases and J 6 bases; nucleotides not matched to a gene: 2. Germline lookup yields CDR1 KGHSH and CDR2 LQKENI. In DNA form, the CDR3 reads TGTGCCAGCTCACCACCGGCAGGGGGCGAGCAGTACTTC. Its protein is CASSPPAGGEQYF.

This sequence joins TRBV4-1 and TRBJ1-1, with D possibly TRBD1 on 6 matching bases. V was pared by 2 bases and J by 5 bases, with 12 bases between. In germline, CDR1 is MGHRA, CDR2 YSYEKL. This CDR3 contains 14 residues. CDR3: CASSQPTGKTEAFF. The CDR3 DNA is TGCGCCAGCAGCCAACCGACAGGAAAAACTGAAGCTTTCTTT.

A single count supports this clone. The rearrangement joins TRBV29-1 to TRBJ1-1, with 10 bases identical to TRBD1. This CDR3 has 12 residues. Trimming took 7 bases from V and 6 from J; bases not matched to a gene: 5. CDR1 is SQVTM and CDR2 is ANQGSEA in the germline V gene. In DNA form, the CDR3 reads TGCAGCGCCCGGGACAGGGGCTCTGAAGCTTTCTTT. Protein: CSARDRGSEAFF.

The rearrangement joins TRBV2 to TRBJ2-7; TRBD1 might be the D (6 bases). Germline loops: CDR1 SNHLY, CDR2 FYNNEI. The CDR3 loop spans 12 amino acids. V gave up 7 bases and J gave up 3 bases, with 10 bases separating them. CDR3 residues: CASNRQVYEQYF. The CDR3 coding sequence is TGTGCCAGCAACAGACAGGTCTACGAGCAGTACTTC.

The chain has TRBV7-2 and TRBJ2-2, with D possibly TRBD1 on 6 matching bases. V was cut by 4 bases and J by 9 bases, with 12 bases left in between. Germline V gene lookup returns CDR1 SGHTA and CDR2 FQGNSA. The CDR3 totals 13 residues. DNA for the CDR3: TGTGCCAGCAGCTCGTCCAGGGGTAGGGAGCTGTTTTTT. The encoded protein is CASSSSRGRELFF.

This clone was seen a few times. The rearrangement joins TRBV10-3 to TRBJ2-5; a possible D gene is TRBD2 (6 bases). Germline CDR1 is ENHRY and CDR2 is SYGVKD. The CDR3 covers 14 residues. Trimming stripped 10 bases from V and 5 bases from J, with 20 bases between. CDR3 bases: TGTGCCACAACGGGAGAGGCGGACACGGAGACCCAGTACTTC. Translation: CATTGEADTETQYF.

The CDR3 DNA follows: TGTGTGGCGGGGGTGAACACTGAAGCTTTCTTT. Translated: CVAGVNTEAFF. V and J are TRBV30 and TRBJ1-1; possible D gene TRBD1, 5 bases. From germline, CDR1 is GTSNPN and CDR2 SVGIG (reference sequence). CDR3 length equals 11 residues.

This clone was counted many times. CDR3 amino acids: CASTLHRGDTEAFF. DNA of the CDR3: TGTGCCAGCACCCTACATAGGGGCGACACTGAAGCTTTCTTT. V and J are TRBV5-5 and TRBJ1-1; D is perhaps TRBD1 (5 bases). The V end lost 6 bases, the J end lost 3 bases, and 15 bases lay between the germline ends. Germline CDR1 and CDR2: SGHKS and YYEKEE (reference sequence). This CDR3 has 14 residues.